This T cell receptor beta chain was recorded in a study of blood T cell repertoires in COVID-19. Study summary: COVID-19 samples from acute and convalescent phases originated in the United States, Italy and Spain. In each case, the material was cDNA or gDNA derived from T cells, B-cell-depleted T cells, or PBMCs.

As originally analysed: Estimation of nucleated cell counts was performed using reference gene primer amplification. This table comes from immunoSEQ multiplex PCR, and its TCRdb copy is limited to in-frame clones, with some not included. V, J and clone size were drawn from that table, and D and trimming were deduced from the DNA. Of over 110,000 clones listed, roughly 80% are singletons. Germline V lookup: CDR1 SGHRS, CDR2 YFSETQ. The CDR3 is 17 amino acids. The trim removed 6 bases at V and 2 bases at J, leaving 17 bases unmatched. The gene calls are TRBV5-1 and TRBJ2-7, with TRBD1 identical over 7 bases. Material for sequencing was peripheral blood. The receptor's source is an older man who had recovered from COVID-19. DNA for the CDR3: TGCGCCAGCACTTGGTTTCCGAATGGACAGGACACCTACGAGCAGTACTTC. Its translation: CASTWFPNGQDTYEQYF. Complete variable domain (other parts from reference TRBV5-1 and TRBJ2-7): KAGVTQTPRYLIKTRGQQVTLSCSPISGHRSVSWYQQTPGQGLQFLFEYFSETQRNKGNFPGRFSGRQFSNSRSEMNVSTLELGDSALYLCASTWFPNGQDTYEQYFGPGTRLTVT.